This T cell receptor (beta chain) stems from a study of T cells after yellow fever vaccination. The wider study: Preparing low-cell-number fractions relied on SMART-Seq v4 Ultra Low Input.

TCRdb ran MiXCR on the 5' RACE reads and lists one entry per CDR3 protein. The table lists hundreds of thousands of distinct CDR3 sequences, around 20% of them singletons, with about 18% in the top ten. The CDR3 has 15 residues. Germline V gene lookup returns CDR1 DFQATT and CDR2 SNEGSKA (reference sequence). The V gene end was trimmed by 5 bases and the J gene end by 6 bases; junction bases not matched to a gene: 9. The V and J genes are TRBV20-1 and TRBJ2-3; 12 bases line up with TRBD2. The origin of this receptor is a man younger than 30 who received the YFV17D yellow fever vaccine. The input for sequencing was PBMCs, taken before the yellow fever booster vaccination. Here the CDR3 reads CSASSLAGGQDTQYF. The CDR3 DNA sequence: TGCAGTGCTTCCTCGCTAGCGGGGGGGCAGGATACGCAGTATTTT.